Here is one T cell receptor beta chain with its context. This clonotype was seen only a few times. There is no known antigen for this receptor. No per-base quality is available; no much larger clone lies one base away. The CDR3 holds 16 amino acids from the cysteine to the phenylalanine. This entry keeps only the CDR3 DNA: 48 bases, framed from base 1. Sequences DFQATT (CDR1) and SNEGSKA (CDR2) are obtained from the germline V gene (reference sequence). V is pared back by 3 bases and J by 4 bases, with 21 bases lying between the germline termini. The library was obtained by 5' RACE. The data were produced on an Illumina HiSeq 2500. A second PCR of about 7 to 12 cycles was run with a J-beta primer mix and a sample-barcoded 5' primer. A template-switch 5' adaptor carrying 12 random nucleotides introduced a unique molecular identifier onto each TCR beta cDNA molecule. Each sample yielded at least 2.5 million CDR3-containing paired-end reads. First-strand cDNA synthesis was performed from all RNA using the Mint cDNA synthesis kit, with priming by a TRBC-specific oligonucleotide. Following uracil-DNA glycosylase treatment, a first 18-cycle PCR with universal primers M1SS and BC2_uni_R was performed on all cDNA. The paper's processing steps were these. For normalization, 1 million high-quality reads, each with a distinct molecular identifier, were randomly selected from each sample. Instead of being binned into consensus sequences, reads that shared molecular identifiers were thrown out. MiTCR, set to a Q25 quality threshold and the strictest error-elimination algorithm, was used for CDR3 identification, clonotype clustering and error correction. A nonparametric unseen species model with Euler transformation was used to estimate lower-bound total TCR beta diversity. Clones were called with MiXCR by TCRdb after fastp trimmed the public reads at Q25, and only in-frame beta chains were retained. Identical CDR3 proteins give one entry, which carries the most common genes and DNA. Here the V and J calls rest on TCRdb's processing, not on the authors' analysis. This sample is represented by 1.5 million to 2 million distinct CDR3 sequences; about 50% of them were singletons. The ten largest clonotypes hold over 2% of the sample.

The data originate from a study of blood T cells in healthy people across ages (dated by TCRdb to the mid-2010s). Regarding the study in general: In model experiments, roughly one uniquely barcoded TCR beta cDNA molecule per two T cells was captured by template switching. The study analyzed two additional independent replicas of 1 million unique cDNA reads from the same blood draw for two donors, one aged 18 to 30 and one aged 80 or older. Donors of different ages were randomly distributed across sequencing lanes to avoid experimental bias. The study measured age-related changes in TCR beta repertoire diversity using deep sequencing normalized with unique cDNA molecular identifiers. Four age groups were formed from the donors: young (average about 17 years), middle-aged (approximately 40), aged (roughly 59) and long-lived (about 75).

The roughly 39 donors, aged roughly 6 to 95 years, were systemically healthy Caucasian individuals from Russia. Each donor gave roughly 11 milliliters of peripheral blood, drawn into EDTA-treated Vacutainer tubes. PBMCs were isolated by Ficoll-Paque density-gradient centrifugation, with at least 6 million obtained per sample. Total RNA was extracted from PBMCs with Trizol reagent, with at least 5 micrograms obtained per sample. Naive CD45RAhigh/CD27high T cell percentages were measured by flow cytometry on a PBMC aliquot from every donor. The paper as a whole reports these results and caveats: Estimates of total diversity based on one million sequenced T cells were regarded as lower bounds and as underestimates. The percentage of naive T cells measured by flow cytometry correlated strongly with observed TCR beta diversity. Conclusive comparison of naive and antigen-experienced compartments was prevented by the profiling of bulk unsorted PBMCs. Compared with the aged group, the long-lived group had more naive CD4+ T cells, fewer expanded clones and increased TCR diversity, a pattern suggesting age selection. Observed TCR beta diversity per million T cells fell roughly linearly with age, and a significant reduction was already apparent by age around 40. The CMV infection status of donors was not known, potentially confounding age-related changes in expanded clonotypes.

The chain links TRBV20-1 with TRBJ2-5; the D gene is perhaps TRBD2, on 5 matching bases. Material: blood. This TCR was recovered from a woman aged 35 to 49 in good health. The CDR3 region: CSASARVRVTGETQYF. The nucleotide sequence is TGCAGTGCTAGTGCCCGGGTGAGGGTAACCGGAGAGACCCAGTACTTC.